This TCR beta chain was identified during a study of CD8 T cells in ankylosing spondylitis. Broader study findings: Prior literature has documented some motif variants in synovial fluid and blood from reactive arthritis. What appeared characteristic of ankylosing spondylitis blood was a TCR beta motif of 7 or 8 highly homologous variants. From matched ankylosing spondylitis synovial fluid, disease-linked clones were reportedly recovered at significantly enriched levels.

This clonotype turned up a few times. Its antigen remains unidentified. The authors made TCR beta libraries by quantitative 5'-RACE with molecular barcodes. TCRdb reanalysed the 5' RACE reads using MiXCR and keeps one entry per CDR3 protein. The sample yields 200,000 or so distinct CDR3 sequences, about 18% seen once. V lost 0 bases and J lost 4; bases outside the gene matches: 10. This CDR3 spans 16 amino acids. Germline CDR1 is DFQATT and CDR2 is SNEGSKA (reference sequence). This chain connects TRBV20-1 to TRBJ2-5; TRBD1 agrees at 8 bases. Specimen: blood, either unsorted or a sorted T cell fraction (not recorded which). This clonotype originated in a male donor under 30 with ankylosing spondylitis or in good health (not recorded which). CDR3 in DNA: TGCAGTGCTAGAGATATGCAGGGGGCATTCCGAGAGACCCAGTACTTC. As protein: CSARDMQGAFRETQYF.